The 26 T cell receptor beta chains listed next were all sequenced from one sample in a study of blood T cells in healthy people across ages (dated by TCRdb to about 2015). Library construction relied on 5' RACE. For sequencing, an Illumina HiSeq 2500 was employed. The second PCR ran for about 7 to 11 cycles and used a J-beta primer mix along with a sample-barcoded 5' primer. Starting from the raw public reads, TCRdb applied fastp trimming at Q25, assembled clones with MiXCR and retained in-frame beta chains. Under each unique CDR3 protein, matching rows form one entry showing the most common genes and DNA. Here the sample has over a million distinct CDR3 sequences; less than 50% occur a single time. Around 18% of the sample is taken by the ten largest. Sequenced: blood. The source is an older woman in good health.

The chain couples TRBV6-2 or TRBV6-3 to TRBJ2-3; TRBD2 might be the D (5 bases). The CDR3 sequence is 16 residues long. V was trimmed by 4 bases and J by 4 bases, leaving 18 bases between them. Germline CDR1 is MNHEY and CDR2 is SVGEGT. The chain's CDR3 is CASSLLLGSSSDTQYF. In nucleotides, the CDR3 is TGTGCCAGCAGTTTACTACTGGGGAGTAGCTCAGATACGCAGTATTTT.

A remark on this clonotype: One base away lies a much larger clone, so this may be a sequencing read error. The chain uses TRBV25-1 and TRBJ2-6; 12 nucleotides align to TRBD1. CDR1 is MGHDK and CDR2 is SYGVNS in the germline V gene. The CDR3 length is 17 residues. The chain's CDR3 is CASSEGQGAHEANVPTF. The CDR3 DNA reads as TGTGCCAGCAGTGAGGGACAGGGGGCTCATGAGGCCAACGTCCCGACTTTC.

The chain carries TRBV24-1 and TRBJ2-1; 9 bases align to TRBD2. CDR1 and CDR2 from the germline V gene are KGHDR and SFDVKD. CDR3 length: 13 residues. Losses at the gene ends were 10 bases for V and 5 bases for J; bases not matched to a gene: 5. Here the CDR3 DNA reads TGTGCCACTAATAGCGGGAGCGACAATGAGCAGTTCTTC. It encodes CATNSGSDNEQFF.

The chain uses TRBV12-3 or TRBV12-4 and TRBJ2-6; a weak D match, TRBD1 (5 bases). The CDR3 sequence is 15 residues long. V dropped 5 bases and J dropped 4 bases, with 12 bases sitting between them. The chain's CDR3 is CASSIGARGANVLTF. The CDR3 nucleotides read TGTGCCAGCAGTATTGGGGCGCGAGGGGCCAACGTCCTGACTTTC.

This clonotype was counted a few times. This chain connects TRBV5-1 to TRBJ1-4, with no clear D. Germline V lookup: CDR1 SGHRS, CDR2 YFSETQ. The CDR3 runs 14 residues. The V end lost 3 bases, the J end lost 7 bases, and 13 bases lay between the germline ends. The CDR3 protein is CASSSRGIGEKLFF. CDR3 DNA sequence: TGCGCCAGCAGCTCCCGCGGGATCGGTGAAAAACTGTTTTTT.

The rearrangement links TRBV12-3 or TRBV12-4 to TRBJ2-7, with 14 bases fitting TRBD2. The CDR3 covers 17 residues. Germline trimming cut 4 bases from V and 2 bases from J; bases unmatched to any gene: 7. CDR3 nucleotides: TGTGCCAGCAGTTCAATGACTAGCGGGAGGGCCCCCTACGAGCAGTACTTC. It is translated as CASSSMTSGRAPYEQYF.

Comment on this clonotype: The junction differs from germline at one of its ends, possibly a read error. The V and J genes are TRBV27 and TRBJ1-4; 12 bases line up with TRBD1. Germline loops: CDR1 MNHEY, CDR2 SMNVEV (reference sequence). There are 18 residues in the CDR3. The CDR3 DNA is TGTGCCAGCAGTTTCCGCGGGACAGGGGGCCCAACTAAGGAAAAACTGTTTTTT. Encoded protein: CASSFRGTGGPTKEKLFF.

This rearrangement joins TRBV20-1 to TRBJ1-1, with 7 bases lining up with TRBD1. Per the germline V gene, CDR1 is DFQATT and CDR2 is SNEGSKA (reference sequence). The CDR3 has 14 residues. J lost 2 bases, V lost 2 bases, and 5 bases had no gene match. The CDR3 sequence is CSARRGPRNTEAFF. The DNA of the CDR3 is TGCAGTGCTAGAAGGGGGCCGCGAAACACTGAAGCTTTCTTT.

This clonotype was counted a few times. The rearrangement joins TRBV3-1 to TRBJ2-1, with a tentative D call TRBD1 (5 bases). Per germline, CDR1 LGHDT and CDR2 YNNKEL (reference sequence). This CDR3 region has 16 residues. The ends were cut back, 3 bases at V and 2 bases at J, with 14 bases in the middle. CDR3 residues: CASSHNGRAPYNEQFF. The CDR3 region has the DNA TGTGCCAGCAGCCATAATGGCAGGGCCCCCTACAATGAGCAGTTCTTC.

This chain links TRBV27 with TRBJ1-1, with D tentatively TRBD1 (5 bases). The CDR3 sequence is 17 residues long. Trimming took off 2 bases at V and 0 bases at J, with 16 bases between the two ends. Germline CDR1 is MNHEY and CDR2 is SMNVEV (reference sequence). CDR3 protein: CASSLRMRGNMNTEAFF. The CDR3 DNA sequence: TGTGCCAGCAGTTTACGTATGAGGGGTAACATGAACACTGAAGCTTTCTTT.

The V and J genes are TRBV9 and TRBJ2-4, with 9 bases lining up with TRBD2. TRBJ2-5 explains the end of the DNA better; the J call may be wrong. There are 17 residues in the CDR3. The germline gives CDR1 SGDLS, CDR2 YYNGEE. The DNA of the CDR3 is TGTGCCAGCAGCCCATTGGGTAGCGGGGGCACAGAAGAGACCCAGTACTTC. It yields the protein CASSPLGSGGTEETQYF.

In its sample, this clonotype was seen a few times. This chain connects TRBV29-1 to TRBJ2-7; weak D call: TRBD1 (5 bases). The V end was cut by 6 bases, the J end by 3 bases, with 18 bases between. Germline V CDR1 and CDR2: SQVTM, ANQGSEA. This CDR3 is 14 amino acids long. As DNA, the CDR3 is TGCAGCGTGGGGCGTCAAGGTACAAACTACGAGCAGTACTTC. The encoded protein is CSVGRQGTNYEQYF.

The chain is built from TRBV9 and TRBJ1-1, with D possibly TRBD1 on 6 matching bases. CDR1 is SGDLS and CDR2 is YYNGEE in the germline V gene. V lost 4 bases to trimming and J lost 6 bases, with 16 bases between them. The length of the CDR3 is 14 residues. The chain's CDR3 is CASSPAGEKPEAFF. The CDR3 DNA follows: TGTGCCAGCAGCCCAGCAGGGGAAAAACCTGAAGCTTTCTTT.

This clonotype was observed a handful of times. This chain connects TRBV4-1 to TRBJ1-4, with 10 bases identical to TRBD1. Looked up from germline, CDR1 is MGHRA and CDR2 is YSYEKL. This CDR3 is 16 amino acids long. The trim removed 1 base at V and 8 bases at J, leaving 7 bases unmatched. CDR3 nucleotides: TGCGCCAGCAGCCAAGGCGGGACAGGGGCTGACGAAAAACTGTTTTTT. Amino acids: CASSQGGTGADEKLFF.

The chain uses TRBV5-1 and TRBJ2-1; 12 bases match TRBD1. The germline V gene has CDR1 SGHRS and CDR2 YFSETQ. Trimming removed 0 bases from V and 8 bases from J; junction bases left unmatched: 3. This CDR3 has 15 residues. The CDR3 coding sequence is TGCGCCAGCAGCTTGGAGGGACAGGGGGCCTATGAGCAGTTCTTC. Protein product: CASSLEGQGAYEQFF.

The DNA for the CDR3 is TGTGCCAGTAGACCACAGGAGTTGGATGCCTACGAGCAGTACTTC. As protein: CASRPQELDAYEQYF. This chain connects TRBV19 to TRBJ2-7; the D gene is possibly TRBD1 (5 bases). The V gene lost 6 bases and the J gene lost 2 bases, with 17 bases spanning the gap. The CDR3 runs 15 residues. Per germline, CDR1 LNHDA and CDR2 SQIVND (reference sequence).

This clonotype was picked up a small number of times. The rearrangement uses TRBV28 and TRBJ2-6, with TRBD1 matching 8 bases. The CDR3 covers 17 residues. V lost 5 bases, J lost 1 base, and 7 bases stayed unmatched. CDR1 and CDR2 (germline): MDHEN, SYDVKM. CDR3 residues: CASSRRTGRSGANVLTF. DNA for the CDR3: TGTGCCAGCAGTCGTCGGACAGGGAGGTCTGGGGCCAACGTCCTGACTTTC.

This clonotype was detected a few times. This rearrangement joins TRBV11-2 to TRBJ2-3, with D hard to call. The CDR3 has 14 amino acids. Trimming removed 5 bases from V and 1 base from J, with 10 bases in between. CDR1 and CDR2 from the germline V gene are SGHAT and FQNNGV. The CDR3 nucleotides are TGTGCCAGCAGCATGGCCCACCGCACAGATACGCAGTATTTT. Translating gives CASSMAHRTDTQYF.

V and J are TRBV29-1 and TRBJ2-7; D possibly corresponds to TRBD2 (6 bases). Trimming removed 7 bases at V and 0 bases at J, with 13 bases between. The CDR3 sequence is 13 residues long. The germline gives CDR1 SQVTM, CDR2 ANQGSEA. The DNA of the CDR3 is TGCAGCGCGGAGTCTAGCGTCTCCTACGAGCAGTACTTC. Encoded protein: CSAESSVSYEQYF.

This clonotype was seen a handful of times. In DNA form, the CDR3 reads TGTGCCAGCAGTCACGCAGGGGGTGAGCAGTTCTTC. Amino acids: CASSHAGGEQFF. This sequence joins TRBV27 and TRBJ2-1; 7 positions match TRBD1. J gave up 9 bases and V 5 bases, and 4 bases lay outside the gene matches. The CDR3 extends over 12 amino acids. CDR1 and CDR2 from the germline V gene are MNHEY and SMNVEV (reference sequence).

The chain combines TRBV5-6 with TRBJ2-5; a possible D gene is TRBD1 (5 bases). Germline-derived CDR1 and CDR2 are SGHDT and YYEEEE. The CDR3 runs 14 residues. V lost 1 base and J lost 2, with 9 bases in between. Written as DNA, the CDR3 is TGTGCCAGCAGCTTGTTCAGGGTTCAAGAGACCCAGTACTTC. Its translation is CASSLFRVQETQYF.

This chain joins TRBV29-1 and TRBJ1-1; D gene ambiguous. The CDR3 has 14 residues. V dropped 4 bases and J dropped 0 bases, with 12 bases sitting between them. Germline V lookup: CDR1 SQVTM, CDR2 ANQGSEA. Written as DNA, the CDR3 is TGCAGCGTTGCCCGGGCCTCCATGAACACTGAAGCTTTCTTT. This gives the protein CSVARASMNTEAFF.

CDR3 DNA: TGCGCCAGCAGCTTGCTGGGTCCGAGCTCTGGGGCCAACGTCCTGACTTTC. Translation gives CASSLLGPSSGANVLTF. This sequence joins TRBV5-1 and TRBJ2-6; D gene ambiguous. The CDR3 extends over 17 amino acids. Trimming left V 1 base short and J 0 bases short, with 11 bases between. CDR1 and CDR2 from the germline V gene are SGHRS and YFSETQ.

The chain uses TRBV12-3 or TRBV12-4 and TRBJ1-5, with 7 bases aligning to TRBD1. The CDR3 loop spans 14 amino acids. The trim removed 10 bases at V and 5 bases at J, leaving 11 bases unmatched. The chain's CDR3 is CANKTRQGDQPQHF. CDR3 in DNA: TGTGCCAACAAAACCCGACAGGGAGATCAGCCCCAGCATTTT.

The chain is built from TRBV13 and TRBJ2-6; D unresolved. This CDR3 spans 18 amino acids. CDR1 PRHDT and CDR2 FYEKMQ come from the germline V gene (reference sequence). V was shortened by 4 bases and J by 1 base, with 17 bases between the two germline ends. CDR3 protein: CASSSLQESTSGANVLTF. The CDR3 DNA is TGTGCCAGCAGCTCCCTACAAGAGAGCACATCTGGGGCCAACGTCCTGACTTTC.

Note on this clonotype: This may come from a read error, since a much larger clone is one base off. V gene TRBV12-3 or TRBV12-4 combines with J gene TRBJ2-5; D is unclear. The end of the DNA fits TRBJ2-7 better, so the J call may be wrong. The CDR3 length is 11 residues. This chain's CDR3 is CACSLTHEQYF. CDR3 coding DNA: TGTGCCTGCAGTTTAACTCACGAGCAGTACTTC.